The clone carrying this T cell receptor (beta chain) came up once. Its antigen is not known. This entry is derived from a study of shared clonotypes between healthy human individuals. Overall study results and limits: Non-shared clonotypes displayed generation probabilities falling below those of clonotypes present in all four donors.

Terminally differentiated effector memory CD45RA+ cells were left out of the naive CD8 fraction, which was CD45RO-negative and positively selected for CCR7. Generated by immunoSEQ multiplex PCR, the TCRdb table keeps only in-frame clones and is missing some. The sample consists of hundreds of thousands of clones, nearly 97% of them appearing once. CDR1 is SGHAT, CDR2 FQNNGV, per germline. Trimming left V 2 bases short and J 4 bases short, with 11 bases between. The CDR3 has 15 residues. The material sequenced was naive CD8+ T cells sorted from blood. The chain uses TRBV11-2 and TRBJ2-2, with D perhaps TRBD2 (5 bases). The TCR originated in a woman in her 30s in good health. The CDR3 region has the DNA TGTGCCAGCAGCTTACTACTGGGGAGCACCGGGGAGCTGTTTTTT. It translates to CASSLLLGSTGELFF.